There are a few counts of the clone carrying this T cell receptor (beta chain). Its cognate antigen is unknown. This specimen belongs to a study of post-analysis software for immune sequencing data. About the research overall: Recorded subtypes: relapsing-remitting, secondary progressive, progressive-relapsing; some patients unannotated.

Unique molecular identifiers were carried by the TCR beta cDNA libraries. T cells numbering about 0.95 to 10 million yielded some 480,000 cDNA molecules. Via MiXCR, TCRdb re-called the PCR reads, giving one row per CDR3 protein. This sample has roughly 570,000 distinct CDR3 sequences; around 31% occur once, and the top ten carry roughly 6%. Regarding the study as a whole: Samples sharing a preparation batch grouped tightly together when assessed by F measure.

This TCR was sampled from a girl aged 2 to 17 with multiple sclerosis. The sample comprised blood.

The CDR3 DNA sequence: TGTGCCAGCAGCGCGGGACAGACTAGCACAGATACGCAGTATTTT. This translates into CASSAGQTSTDTQYF. V usage is TRBV12-3 or TRBV12-4 and J usage is TRBJ2-3, with D perhaps TRBD1 (7 bases). V dropped 6 bases and J dropped 0 bases, with 13 bases sitting between them. This CDR3 is 15 amino acids long.